This T cell receptor (beta chain) was captured in a study of tumor-infiltrating lymphocytes in primary liver carcinoma. The germline V and J ends were trimmed by 3 bases and 2 bases, with 17 bases remaining between them. The CDR3 loop spans 16 amino acids. Germline V CDR1 and CDR2: MGHRA, YSYEKL. Germline DNA was extracted too, while blood RNA derived from unsorted whole blood. Researchers generated TCR beta cDNA from roughly 500 ng of total RNA, relying on a constant-region primer. For TCR beta, libraries were produced by three nested multiplex PCR rounds using slightly modified ARM-PCR. Primers for the first two PCR rounds were TRBV1-TRBV30 forward primers and a C-beta reverse primer (approximately 10 cycles per round). TCRdb called the multiplex PCR reads again in MiXCR, with one record for every CDR3 protein. In the table there are 180,000 or so distinct CDR3 sequences, 50% to 75% of which are singletons.

This clonotype was seen only a few times. Its antigen is unknown. Study-level points and caveats: Because the samples were bulk unsorted, the study did not compare CD4+ and CD8+ repertoires. When set against blood, tumors had a significantly higher top-250-clone fraction (p = 0.039).

Input material: peripheral blood. The receptor comes from a man aged 35-49 years with primary liver carcinoma and hepatitis B virus infection. The genes are TRBV4-1 and TRBJ2-7, with TRBD2 as a possible D gene (6 bases). CDR3 amino acids: CASSHAGSRSPYEQYF. For the CDR3, the DNA is TGCGCCAGCAGCCACGCGGGGAGCAGGTCCCCCTACGAGCAGTACTTC.